This T cell receptor beta chain came from a study of T cells after yellow fever vaccination. To note about this clonotype: The antigen is not known.

TCRdb re-called the 5' RACE reads with MiXCR, one entry per CDR3 protein. This sample has 250,000 to 350,000 distinct CDR3 sequences; around 10% occur once, and the top ten carry around 3.3%. Study-wide results and limits: Abundant bulk-population clonotypes could contaminate the FACS-sorted repertoires.

The germline V gene has CDR1 SGHNT and CDR2 YENEEA. The CDR3 runs to 12 residues. The ends were cut back, 6 bases at V and 3 bases at J, with 8 bases in the middle. Sequenced here: CD4+ T cells sorted from PBMCs, sampled 5 days after the yellow fever booster vaccination. The TCR was taken from a young man who received the YFV17D yellow fever vaccine. The chain combines TRBV11-3 with TRBJ1-1; D unresolved. CDR3 nucleotides: TGTGCCAGCAGTAACTCAGACACTGAAGCTTTCTTT. This codes for CASSNSDTEAFF.